This paragraph covers one TCR beta chain sequence. The CDR3 has 15 residues. Germline V gives CDR1 KGHSH, CDR2 LQKENI. V lost 0 bases to trimming and J lost 3 bases, with 12 bases between them. This entry is derived from a study of blood T cell repertoires in COVID-19. Here immunoSEQ multiplex PCR was the method, and the copy in TCRdb shows in-frame clones only, minus some. Of 95,000 to 110,000 clones in the sample, nearly 90% were seen once. The source of this sequence is a man aged 50-59 years in a cohort sampled during active COVID-19. The chain uses TRBV18 and TRBJ2-7; D perhaps matches TRBD2 (6 bases). The sequencing input was peripheral blood. The CDR3 coding sequence is TGTGCCAGCTCACCACCCCCGGCGGGAATCTACGAGCAGTACTTC. Its protein is CASSPPPAGIYEQYF. Using reference TRBV18 and TRBJ2-7 for the parts outside the CDR3, the full variable domain is NAGVMQNPRHLVRRRGQEARLRCSPMKGHSHVYWYRQLPEEGLKFMVYLQKENIIDESGMPKERFSAEFPKEGPSILRIQQVVRGDSAAYFCASSPPPAGIYEQYFGPGTRLTVT.